The rows below give T cell receptor beta chains drawn from one sample of a study of blood T cell repertoires in COVID-19. TCRdb's copy holds only in-frame clones and misses some; the assay was immunoSEQ multiplex PCR. Of around 230,000 clones in the sample, 70% to 90% are singletons; the top ten hold approximately 5.1%. The sequenced material came from peripheral blood. These receptors all stem from a man in his fifties with COVID-19, enrolled during active disease. CDR3s include the opening cysteine and the closing phenylalanine or tryptophan. D genes are given only for firm matches. Where a row states a size, it is once, few, many or the class of an expanded clone; other rows omit it.

v_gene	d_gene	j_gene	abundance	CDR3aa	CDR3nt
TRBV5-1	TRBD1	TRBJ2-5	once	CASSLGTGSVKTQYF	TGCGCCAGCAGCTTGGGGACAGGGTCCGTAAAGACCCAGTACTTC
TRBV7-3	.	TRBJ1-1	once	CASRRTVNTEAFF	TGTGCCAGCAGGCGGACAGTGAACACTGAAGCTTTCTTT
TRBV30	TRBD1	TRBJ2-4	.	CAWGDRAAKNIQYF	TGTGCCTGGGGAGACAGGGCGGCCAAAAACATTCAGTACTTC
TRBV6-5	.	TRBJ2-2	.	CASRLRRVNTGELFF	TGTGCCAGCAGACTACGACGAGTGAACACCGGGGAGCTGTTTTTT
TRBV3-1/TRBV3-2	TRBD2	TRBJ2-4	.	CASSQGGLASIQYF	TGTGCCAGCAGCCAAGGAGGACTAGCTTCCATTCAGTACTTC
TRBV5-6	.	TRBJ1-2	.	CASSRSGGYTYGYTF	TGTGCCAGCAGCCGGTCCGGGGGGTACACCTATGGCTACACCTTC
TRBV5-1	TRBD1	TRBJ2-5	.	CASSLPGGQETQYF	TGCGCCAGCAGCCTACCAGGGGGCCAAGAGACCCAGTACTTC
TRBV7-2	TRBD1	TRBJ2-7	.	CASSFPGQGTSYEQYF	TGTGCCAGCAGCTTTCCGGGACAGGGTACTTCCTACGAGCAGTACTTC
TRBV6-5	.	TRBJ2-2	.	CASRSGINTGELFF	TGTGCCAGCAGGTCGGGGATAAACACCGGGGAGCTGTTTTTT
TRBV18	.	TRBJ2-5	.	CASSPLGARETQYF	TGTGCCAGCTCACCACTGGGGGCTCGGGAGACCCAGTACTTC
TRBV28	TRBD1	TRBJ2-7	.	CASSSTGQGASEQYF	TGTGCCAGCAGTTCCACGGGACAGGGGGCATCCGAGCAGTACTTC
TRBV30	.	TRBJ2-2	.	CAWSYVGGLAGELFF	TGTGCCTGGAGTTACGTGGGGGGGCTGGCCGGGGAGCTGTTTTTT
TRBV4-1	.	TRBJ1-2	.	CASSQDSAGRGYTF	TGCGCCAGCAGCCAAGATTCGGCAGGGCGTGGCTACACCTTC
TRBV4-1	TRBD1	TRBJ1-2	.	CASSQPGRTGGYTF	TGCGCCAGCAGCCAACCGGGACGGACAGGCGGCTACACCTTC
TRBV28	TRBD1	TRBJ1-5	.	CASSPGTGNGQPQHF	TGTGCCAGCAGCCCCGGGACAGGGAACGGTCAGCCCCAGCATTTT
TRBV12-3/TRBV12-4	TRBD1	TRBJ2-7	.	CASSSDRAWEQYF	TGTGCCAGCAGTTCGGACAGGGCTTGGGAGCAGTACTTC
TRBV7-2	TRBD1	TRBJ1-1	.	CASSSPGQGGSTEAFF	TGTGCCAGCAGCTCCCCGGGACAGGGAGGGAGCACTGAAGCTTTCTTT
TRBV18	.	TRBJ1-3	.	CASSRISEHSGNTIYF	TGTGCCAGCTCACGGATTAGCGAGCACTCTGGAAACACCATATATTTT
TRBV4-2	.	TRBJ2-1	.	CASSQEGQGSYNEQFF	TGTGCCAGCAGCCAAGAGGGGCAGGGGTCCTACAATGAGCAGTTCTTC
TRBV2	TRBD2	TRBJ2-5	once	CASSPGLAGVGETQYF	TGTGCCAGCAGTCCCGGACTAGCGGGGGTCGGAGAGACCCAGTACTTC
TRBV4-3	.	TRBJ2-7	.	CASSQDWQGTYEQYF	TGCGCCAGCAGCCAAGATTGGCAGGGAACCTACGAGCAGTACTTC
TRBV6-1	.	TRBJ2-3	.	CASSEWLGRSTDTQYF	TGTGCCAGCAGTGAATGGTTGGGCAGGAGCACAGATACGCAGTATTTT
TRBV19	.	TRBJ1-1	.	CASSFAGRNTEAFF	TGTGCCAGTAGTTTCGCAGGCCGCAACACTGAAGCTTTCTTT
TRBV5-6	TRBD1	TRBJ1-5	few	CASSFARGDQPQHF	TGTGCCAGCAGCTTTGCCAGGGGGGATCAGCCCCAGCATTTT
TRBV4-2	TRBD1	TRBJ1-1	.	CASSERTGSRGNTEAFF	TGTGCCAGCAGCGAGAGGACAGGGAGCAGGGGGAACACTGAAGCTTTCTTT
TRBV6-5	TRBD1	TRBJ1-1	.	CASSYVRTGGNTEAFF	TGTGCCAGCAGTTACGTCAGGACAGGGGGAAACACTGAAGCTTTCTTT
TRBV5-8	TRBD2	TRBJ2-3	.	CASSLAALAGTSTDTQYF	TGTGCCAGCAGCTTGGCCGCGCTAGCGGGGACAAGCACAGATACGCAGTATTTT
TRBV4-2	TRBD1	TRBJ2-7	once	CASSQRDRGPYEQYF	TGTGCCAGCAGCCAAAGGGACAGGGGCCCCTACGAGCAGTACTTC
TRBV7-2	.	TRBJ1-1	.	CASSLRGQPEAFF	TGTGCCAGCAGCTTGCGAGGGCAGCCTGAAGCTTTCTTT
TRBV5-4	.	TRBJ1-1	few	CASSSGSKKNEAFF	TGTGCCAGCAGCTCCGGGAGCAAAAAAAATGAAGCTTTCTTT
TRBV5-8	TRBD2	TRBJ2-3	.	CASSLETTSGGASTQYF	TGTGCCAGCAGCTTGGAAACGACTAGCGGGGGGGCCAGTACGCAGTATTTT
TRBV27	.	TRBJ2-7	.	CASSFSTAYEQYF	TGTGCCAGCAGTTTCTCGACAGCTTACGAGCAGTACTTC
TRBV2	.	TRBJ2-3	.	CASRSDYTDTQYF	TGTGCCAGCAGGTCAGACTACACAGATACGCAGTATTTT
TRBV7-7	TRBD2	TRBJ2-3	.	CASSPSGPTDTQYF	TGTGCTAGCAGCCCTAGCGGGCCAACAGATACGCAGTATTTT
TRBV6-2/TRBV6-3	TRBD2	TRBJ2-5	.	CASSYISGGVEETQYF	TGTGCCAGCAGTTACATTAGCGGGGGGGTGGAAGAGACCCAGTACTTC
TRBV30	TRBD1	TRBJ1-5	.	CAWSVHRGNNNQPQHF	TGTGCCTGGAGTGTACACAGGGGAAACAACAATCAGCCCCAGCATTTT
TRBV27	TRBD1	TRBJ1-2	once	CASSRDRGWNGYTF	TGTGCCAGCAGCCGGGACAGGGGATGGAATGGCTACACCTTC
TRBV15	TRBD1	TRBJ2-2	.	CATSRGQGATGELFF	TGTGCCACCAGCCGTGGACAGGGGGCCACCGGGGAGCTGTTTTTT
TRBV19	.	TRBJ1-2	.	CASSIVRNYGYTF	TGTGCCAGTAGTATCGTCAGGAACTATGGCTACACCTTC
TRBV7-2	.	TRBJ2-2	.	CASSSTSSTGELFF	TGTGCCAGCAGCTCCACTAGCAGCACCGGGGAGCTGTTTTTT
TRBV3-1/TRBV3-2	.	TRBJ1-1	.	CASSQLVQGGEAFF	TGTGCCAGCAGCCAACTAGTCCAGGGTGGTGAAGCTTTCTTT
TRBV3-1/TRBV3-2	TRBD1	TRBJ2-5	.	CASSHLTGGGETQYF	TGTGCCAGCAGCCACCTGACAGGGGGCGGAGAGACCCAGTACTTC
TRBV7-3	TRBD1	TRBJ2-1	.	CASSLSTGGREFF	TGTGCCAGCAGCTTAAGTACAGGGGGCAGGGAGTTCTTC
TRBV3-1/TRBV3-2	TRBD1	TRBJ2-7	.	CASSPRQGGYEQYF	TGTGCCAGCAGCCCAAGACAGGGTGGATACGAGCAGTACTTC
TRBV25-1	.	TRBJ1-4	.	CASSDSATNEKLFF	TGTGCCAGCAGTGACTCCGCAACTAATGAAAAACTGTTTTTT
TRBV30	TRBD2	TRBJ2-3	.	CAWSPRLASPDTQYF	TGTGCCTGGAGTCCCCGACTAGCGTCGCCAGATACGCAGTATTTT
TRBV10-3	.	TRBJ2-7	.	CAISPDSYEQYF	TGTGCCATCAGTCCCGACAGCTACGAGCAGTACTTC
TRBV18	.	TRBJ1-5	.	CASGAGRNQPQHF	TGTGCCAGCGGGGCAGGGCGTAATCAGCCCCAGCATTTT
TRBV2	TRBD1	TRBJ1-5	.	CASSTPGTGKVGVNNQPQHF	TGTGCCAGCAGTACTCCCGGGACAGGGAAAGTGGGGGTGAACAATCAGCCCCAGCATTTT
TRBV19	TRBD2	TRBJ2-1	.	CASSIDGKRGGMHNEQFF	TGTGCCAGTAGTATAGATGGGAAGCGGGGGGGCATGCACAATGAGCAGTTCTTC
TRBV10-2	TRBD1	TRBJ1-1	.	CASSGPQTGMNTEAFF	TGCGCCAGCAGTGGCCCACAGACAGGGATGAACACTGAAGCTTTCTTT
TRBV5-1	TRBD1	TRBJ2-7	.	CASSWEPGQGSEQYF	TGCGCCAGCAGCTGGGAACCGGGACAGGGGAGCGAGCAGTACTTC
TRBV19	.	TRBJ1-6	.	CASSIGDSYNSPLHF	TGTGCCAGTAGTATTGGTGACAGCTATAATTCACCCCTCCACTTT
TRBV28	.	TRBJ1-2	few	CASTLGANYGYTF	TGTGCCAGCACCCTAGGAGCGAACTATGGCTACACCTTC
TRBV5-4	.	TRBJ1-2	.	CASSTGGAVFGGYTF	TGTGCCAGCAGCACCGGGGGGGCGGTATTCGGCGGCTACACCTTC
TRBV4-2	.	TRBJ1-2	.	CASSQAGDGYTF	TGTGCCAGCAGCCAAGCCGGGGATGGCTACACCTTC
TRBV20-1	TRBD1	TRBJ2-1	once	CSASSHGTETYNEQFF	TGCAGTGCTAGTAGCCACGGGACAGAAACCTACAATGAGCAGTTCTTC
TRBV6-1	.	TRBJ1-6	.	CASSEQGPGLHF	TGTGCCAGCAGTGAACAAGGGCCGGGGCTCCACTTT
TRBV30	.	TRBJ1-5	.	CAWSITGFQPQHF	TGTGCCTGGAGTATTACAGGATTTCAGCCCCAGCATTTT